This TCR beta chain was sequenced for a study of blood T cell repertoires in COVID-19. Clones were sequenced by immunoSEQ multiplex PCR, and TCRdb holds only the in-frame ones, with some missing. The data contain approximately 200,000 clones, about 88% of them seen just once; the ten biggest clones take up approximately 3%. CDR3 length: 15 amino acids. The V gene's germline CDR1 is SGHRS and CDR2 YFSETQ. Deletions cut 0 bases from V and 5 bases from J, with 13 bases between. This TCR was recovered from a woman in her thirties who had recovered from COVID-19. The chain combines TRBV5-1 with TRBJ2-3; D perhaps matches TRBD2 (5 bases). The sequencing sample was made of PBMCs or T cells enriched from blood (not recorded which). CDR3: CASSLEVPEGDTQYF. The CDR3 DNA reads TGCGCCAGCAGCTTGGAGGTCCCCGAGGGAGATACGCAGTATTTT.